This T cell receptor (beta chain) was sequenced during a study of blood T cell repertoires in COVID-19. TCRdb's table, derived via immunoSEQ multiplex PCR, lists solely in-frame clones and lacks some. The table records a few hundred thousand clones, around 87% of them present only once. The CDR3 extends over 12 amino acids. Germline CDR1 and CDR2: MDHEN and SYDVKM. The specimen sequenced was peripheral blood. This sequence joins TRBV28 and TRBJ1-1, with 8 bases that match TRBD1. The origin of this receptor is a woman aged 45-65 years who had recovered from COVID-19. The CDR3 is CAFRGRGGEAFF. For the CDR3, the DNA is TGTGCGTTCAGGGGGCGAGGGGGTGAAGCTTTCTTT.